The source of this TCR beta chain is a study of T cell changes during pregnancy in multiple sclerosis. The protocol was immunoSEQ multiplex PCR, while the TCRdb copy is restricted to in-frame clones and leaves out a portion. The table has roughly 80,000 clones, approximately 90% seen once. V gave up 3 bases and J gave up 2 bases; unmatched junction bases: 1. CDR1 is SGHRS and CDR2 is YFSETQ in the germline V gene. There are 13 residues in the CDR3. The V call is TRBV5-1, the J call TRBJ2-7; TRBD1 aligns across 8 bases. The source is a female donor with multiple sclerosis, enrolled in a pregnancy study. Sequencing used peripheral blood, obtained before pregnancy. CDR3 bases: TGCGCCAGCAGCTGGGGACAGGCCTACGAGCAGTACTTC. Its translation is CASSWGQAYEQYF.